A selection of T cell receptor beta chains follows, all from one sample in a study of CD8 T cells in ankylosing spondylitis. One entry per CDR3 protein results from TCRdb running MiXCR on the 5' RACE reads. In the table there are 100,000 to 150,000 distinct CDR3 sequences, around 7% of which are singletons. The sample taken for sequencing was blood, either unsorted or a sorted T cell fraction (not recorded which). The receptor source for this set is a male donor with ankylosing spondylitis or in good health (not recorded which). Each CDR3 is given without its conserved first and last residue. Each record gives: V gene, CDR3 protein.

TRBV7-2 ASSLQGRGSYEQY
TRBV4-1 ASRRFVRGPYEQY
TRBV20-1 SAPGTGRRGYT
TRBV7-2 ASSQGGRGEKLF
TRBV20-1 SARARTAPYEQY
TRBV25-1 ASSVTGTGYEQY
TRBV7-3 ASSPRADFTGNEQF
TRBV20-1 SARRPNTEAF
TRBV4-1 ASKQGGNEQF
TRBV28 ASSGTGTGVYEQY
TRBV10-3 AISDNVGITTEAF
TRBV18 ASSPRAGDEDTQY
TRBV27 ASSLYPSGSRGLEQY
TRBV4-3 ASSHGTSGTNEQF
TRBV5-6 AISSGQSNYGYT
TRBV28 ASSLQGVEAF
TRBV2 ASDSGRRYEQY
TRBV5-1 ASSLPGASYEQY
TRBV5-1 ASSLGTPDTGELF
TRBV20-1 SAGRGTVSYEQY
TRBV11-2 ASSLAQGTYNEQF
TRBV29-1 SVEASSGAYEQY
TRBV12-3/TRBV12-4 ASTGFSGATGEQY
TRBV11-2 ASSLAGLSSYNEQF
TRBV20-1 SAHPTTASYEQY
TRBV12-3/TRBV12-4 ASSFGGLTDTQY
TRBV20-1 SASSQESYEQY
TRBV20-1 SASPSWFSSAYEQY
TRBV6-1 ASKDYSRGWHEQY
TRBV3-1 ASSRFPGQGSYNEQF
TRBV7-9 ASSLAGALHEQY
TRBV6-2/TRBV6-3 ASSRQFSSTDTQY
TRBV6-1 ASRSDRAGRNQPQH
TRBV11-2 ASSLDLDRSNTEAF
TRBV10-3 AISESTGQETQY
TRBV5-8 ASSSPWDRGLYEQY
TRBV18 ASSPRERGEQF
TRBV7-6 ASSLAGQPTSGNTIY
TRBV6-2/TRBV6-3 ASSPLSGAAVKNIQY
TRBV24-1 ATSVEDPKTGELF
TRBV20-1 SSQLRGPDTEAF
TRBV7-9 ASSLGGSRQAEAF
TRBV5-1 ASSLGRSVEAF
TRBV12-3/TRBV12-4 ASSYSGGRYEQF
TRBV29-1 SVVITLLNTEAF
TRBV29-1 SVATGGGYT
TRBV4-2 ASSQDGLPYEQF
TRBV5-5 ASSHLSGTPVGYT
TRBV6-9 ASTILAGASYNEQF
TRBV28 ASSLGTGTGGQKTQY
TRBV27 ASRPQGASGSPLH
TRBV7-8 ASSLGGGGDIQY
TRBV27 ASRGSGGSTGELF
TRBV5-5 ASSYDGTGELF